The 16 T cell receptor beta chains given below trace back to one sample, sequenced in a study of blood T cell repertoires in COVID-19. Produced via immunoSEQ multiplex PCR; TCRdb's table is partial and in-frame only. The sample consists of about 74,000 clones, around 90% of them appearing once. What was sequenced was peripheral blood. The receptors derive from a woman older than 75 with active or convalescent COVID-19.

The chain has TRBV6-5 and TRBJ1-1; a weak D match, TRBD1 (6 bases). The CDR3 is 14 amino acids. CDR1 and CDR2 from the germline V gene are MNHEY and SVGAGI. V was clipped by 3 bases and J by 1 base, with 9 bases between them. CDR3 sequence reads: CASSYDRKNTEAFF. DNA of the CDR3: TGTGCCAGCAGTTATGACAGGAAGAACACTGAAGCTTTCTTT.

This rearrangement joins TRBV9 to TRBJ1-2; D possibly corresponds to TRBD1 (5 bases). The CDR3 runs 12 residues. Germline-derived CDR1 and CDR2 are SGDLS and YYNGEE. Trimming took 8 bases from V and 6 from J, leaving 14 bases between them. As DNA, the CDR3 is TGTGCCAGTAGAAGCAGGGAAGATGGCTACACCTTC. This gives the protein CASRSREDGYTF.

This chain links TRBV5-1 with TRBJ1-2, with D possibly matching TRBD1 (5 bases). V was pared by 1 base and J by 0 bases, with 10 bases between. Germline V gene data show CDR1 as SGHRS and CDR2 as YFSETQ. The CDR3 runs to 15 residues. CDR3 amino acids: CASSLSRAANYGYTF. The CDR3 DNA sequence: TGCGCCAGCAGCTTGTCCAGGGCGGCTAACTATGGCTACACCTTC. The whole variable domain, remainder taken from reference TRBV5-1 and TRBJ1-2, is KAGVTQTPRYLIKTRGQQVTLSCSPISGHRSVSWYQQTPGQGLQFLFEYFSETQRNKGNFPGRFSGRQFSNSRSEMNVSTLELGDSALYLCASSLSRAANYGYTFGSGTRLTVV.

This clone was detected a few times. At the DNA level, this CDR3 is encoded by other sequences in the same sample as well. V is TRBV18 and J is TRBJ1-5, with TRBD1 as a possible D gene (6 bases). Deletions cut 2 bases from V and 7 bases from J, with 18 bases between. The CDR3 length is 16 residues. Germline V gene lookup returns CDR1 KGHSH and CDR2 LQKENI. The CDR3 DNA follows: TGTGCCAGCTCACCAGCGGACAGCTGGATCAGCCAGCCCCAGCATTTT. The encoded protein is CASSPADSWISQPQHF.

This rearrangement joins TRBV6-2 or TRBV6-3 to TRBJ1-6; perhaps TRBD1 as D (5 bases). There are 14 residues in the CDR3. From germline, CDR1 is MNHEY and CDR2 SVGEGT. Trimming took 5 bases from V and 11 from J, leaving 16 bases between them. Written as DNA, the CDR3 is TGTGCCAGCAGTAAAGGCGGCGGGGGGACACCCCTCCACTTT. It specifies CASSKGGGGTPLHF.

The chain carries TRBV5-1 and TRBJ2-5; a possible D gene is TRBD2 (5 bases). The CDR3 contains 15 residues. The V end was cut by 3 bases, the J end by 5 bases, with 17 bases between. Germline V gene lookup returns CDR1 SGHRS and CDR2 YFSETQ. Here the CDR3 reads CASSWTLAAKETQYF. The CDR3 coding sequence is TGCGCCAGCAGCTGGACGCTAGCAGCCAAGGAGACCCAGTACTTC.

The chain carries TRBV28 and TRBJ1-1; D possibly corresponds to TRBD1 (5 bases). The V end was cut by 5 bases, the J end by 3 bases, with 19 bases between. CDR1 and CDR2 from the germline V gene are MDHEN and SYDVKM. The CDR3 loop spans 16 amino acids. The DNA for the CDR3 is TGTGCCAGCAGTATAGGCGGCGGCGGGGGGTACACTGAAGCTTTCTTT. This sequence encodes CASSIGGGGGYTEAFF.

The CDR3 reads CASSGDRGKLFF. Here the CDR3 DNA reads TGTGCCAGCAGCGGGGACAGGGGGAAACTGTTTTTT. V usage is TRBV5-8 and J usage is TRBJ1-4, with 11 bases matching TRBD1. CDR1 is SGHTS, CDR2 YDEGEE, per germline. After removal of 4 bases from V and 11 bases from J, the junction contained 1 base not matched to a gene. The CDR3 sequence is 12 residues long.

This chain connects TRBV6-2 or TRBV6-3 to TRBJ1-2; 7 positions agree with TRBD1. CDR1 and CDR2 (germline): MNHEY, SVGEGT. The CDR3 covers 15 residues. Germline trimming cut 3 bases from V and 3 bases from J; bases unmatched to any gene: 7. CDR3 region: CASSYRQGEYYGYTF. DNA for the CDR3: TGTGCCAGCAGTTATCGACAGGGCGAGTACTATGGCTACACCTTC.

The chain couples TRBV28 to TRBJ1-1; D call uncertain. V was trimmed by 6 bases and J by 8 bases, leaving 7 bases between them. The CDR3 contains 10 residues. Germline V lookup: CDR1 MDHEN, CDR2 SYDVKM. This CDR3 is CASSVAEAFF. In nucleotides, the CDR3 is TGTGCCAGCAGCGTGGCAGAAGCTTTCTTT.

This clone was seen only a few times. The CDR3 region is CASSYSSGRVNYEQYF. CDR3 DNA sequence: TGTGCCAGCAGTTACTCGTCAGGCAGGGTGAATTACGAGCAGTACTTC. This chain links TRBV6-5 with TRBJ2-7; D possibly corresponds to TRBD1 (5 bases). CDR1 and CDR2 from the germline V gene are MNHEY and SVGAGI. Between the trimmed V and J ends, which lost 0 bases and 4 bases, there was a span of 16 bases. The CDR3 sequence is 16 residues long.

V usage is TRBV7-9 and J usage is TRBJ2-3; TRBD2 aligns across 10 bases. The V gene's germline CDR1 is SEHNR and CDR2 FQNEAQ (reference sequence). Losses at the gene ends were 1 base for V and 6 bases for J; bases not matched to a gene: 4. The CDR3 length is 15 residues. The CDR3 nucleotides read TGTGCCAGCAGCTTAGTTACTAGCGGGGTGGATACGCAGTATTTT. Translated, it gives CASSLVTSGVDTQYF.

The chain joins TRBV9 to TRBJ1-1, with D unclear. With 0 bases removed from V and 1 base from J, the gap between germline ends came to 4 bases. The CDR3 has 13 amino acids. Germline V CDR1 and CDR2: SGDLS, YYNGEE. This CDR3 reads CASSVGANTEAFF. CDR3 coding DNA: TGTGCCAGCAGCGTAGGGGCGAACACTGAAGCTTTCTTT.

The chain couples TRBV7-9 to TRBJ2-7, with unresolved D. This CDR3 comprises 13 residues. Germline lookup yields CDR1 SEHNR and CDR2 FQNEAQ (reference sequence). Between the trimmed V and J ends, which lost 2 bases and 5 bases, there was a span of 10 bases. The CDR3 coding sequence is TGTGCCAGCAGCTTATTGGGTCGGGACGAGCAGTACTTC. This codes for CASSLLGRDEQYF.

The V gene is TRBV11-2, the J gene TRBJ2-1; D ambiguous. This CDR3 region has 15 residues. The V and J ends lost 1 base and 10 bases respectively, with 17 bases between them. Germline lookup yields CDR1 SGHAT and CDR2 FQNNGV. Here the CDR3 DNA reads TGTGCCAGCAGCTTAGGAGGAACCCGCCATGGGGAGCAGTTCTTC. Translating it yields CASSLGGTRHGEQFF.

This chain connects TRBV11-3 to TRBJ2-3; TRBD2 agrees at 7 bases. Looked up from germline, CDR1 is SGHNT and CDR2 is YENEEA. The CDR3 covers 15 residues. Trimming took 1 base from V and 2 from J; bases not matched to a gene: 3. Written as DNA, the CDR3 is TGTGCCAGCAGCTTAGTGGGAGGGCACACAGATACGCAGTATTTT. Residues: CASSLVGGHTDTQYF.